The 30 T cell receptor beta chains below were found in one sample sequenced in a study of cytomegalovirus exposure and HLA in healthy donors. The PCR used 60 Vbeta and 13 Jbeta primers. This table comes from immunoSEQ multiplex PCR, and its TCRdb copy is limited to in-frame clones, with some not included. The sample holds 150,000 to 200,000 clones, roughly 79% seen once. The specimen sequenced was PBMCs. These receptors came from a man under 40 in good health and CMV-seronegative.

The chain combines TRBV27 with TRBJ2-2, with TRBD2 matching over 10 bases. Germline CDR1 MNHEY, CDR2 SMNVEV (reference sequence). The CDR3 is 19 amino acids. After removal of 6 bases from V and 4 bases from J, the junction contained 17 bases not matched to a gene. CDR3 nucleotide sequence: TGTGCCAGCAGACGGGTCGATGTGGCTAGCGGGAGTGGCACCGGGGAGCTGTTTTTT. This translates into CASRRVDVASGSGTGELFF.

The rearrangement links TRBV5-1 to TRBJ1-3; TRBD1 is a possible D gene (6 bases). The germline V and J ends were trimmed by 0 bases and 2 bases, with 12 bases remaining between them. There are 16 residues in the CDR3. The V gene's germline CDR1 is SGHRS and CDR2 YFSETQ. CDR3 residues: CASSLAPTGTGNTIYF. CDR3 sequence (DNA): TGCGCCAGCAGCTTGGCCCCAACAGGGACTGGAAACACCATATATTTT.

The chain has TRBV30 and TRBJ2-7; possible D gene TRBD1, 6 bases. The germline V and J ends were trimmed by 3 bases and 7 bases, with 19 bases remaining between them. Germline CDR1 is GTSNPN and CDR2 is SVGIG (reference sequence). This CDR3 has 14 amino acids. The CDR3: CAWRGPSGTGEQYF. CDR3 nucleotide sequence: TGTGCCTGGAGGGGCCCATCAGGCACAGGGGAGCAGTACTTC.

CDR3 region: CASSETIADTQYF. The CDR3 DNA reads TGCGCCAGCAGTGAAACAATTGCAGATACGCAGTATTTT. The rearrangement joins TRBV10-1 to TRBJ2-3; D unclear. Germline loops: CDR1 WNHNN, CDR2 SYGVQD (reference sequence). The germline V and J ends were trimmed by 3 bases and 4 bases, with 8 bases remaining between them. This CDR3 has 13 residues.

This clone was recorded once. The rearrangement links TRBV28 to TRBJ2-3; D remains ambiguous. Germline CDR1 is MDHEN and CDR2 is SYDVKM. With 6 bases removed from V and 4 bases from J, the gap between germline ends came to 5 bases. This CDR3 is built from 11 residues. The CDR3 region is CASSRADTQYF. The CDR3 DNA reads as TGTGCCAGCAGCCGGGCAGATACGCAGTATTTT.

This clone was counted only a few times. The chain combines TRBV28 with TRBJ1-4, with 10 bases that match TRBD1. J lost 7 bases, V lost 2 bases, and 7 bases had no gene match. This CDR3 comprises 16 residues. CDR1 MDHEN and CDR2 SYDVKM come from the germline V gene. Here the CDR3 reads CASSLDRGRRGEKLFF. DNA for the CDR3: TGTGCCAGCAGTTTAGACAGGGGGCGCAGGGGTGAAAAACTGTTTTTT. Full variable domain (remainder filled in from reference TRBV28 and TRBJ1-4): DVKVTQSSRYLVKRTGEKVFLECVQDMDHENMFWYRQDPGLGLRLIYFSYDVKMKEKGDIPEGYSVSREKKERFSLILESASTNQTSMYLCASSLDRGRRGEKLFFGSGTQLSVL.

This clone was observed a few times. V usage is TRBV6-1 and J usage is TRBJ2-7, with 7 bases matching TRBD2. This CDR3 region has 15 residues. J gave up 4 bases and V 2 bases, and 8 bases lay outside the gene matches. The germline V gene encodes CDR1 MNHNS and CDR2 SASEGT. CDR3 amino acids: CASSERGGSSYEQYF. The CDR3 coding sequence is TGTGCCAGCAGTGAACGGGGCGGGAGTTCATACGAGCAGTACTTC.

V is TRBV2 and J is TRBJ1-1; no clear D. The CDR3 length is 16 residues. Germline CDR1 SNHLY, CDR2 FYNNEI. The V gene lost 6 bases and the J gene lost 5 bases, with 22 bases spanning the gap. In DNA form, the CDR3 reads TGTGCCAGCAGCCCCCAGGCGGGCCGAACGAATACTGAAGCTTTCTTT. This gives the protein CASSPQAGRTNTEAFF.

The CDR3 DNA sequence: TGTGCCAGCAGTGAATCCGGGACTGCATTCATAACCTACAATGAGCAGTTCTTC. Its translation: CASSESGTAFITYNEQFF. V usage is TRBV25-1 and J usage is TRBJ2-1; the D gene is possibly TRBD2 (6 bases). Trimming shortened V by 1 base and J by 2 bases, and 18 bases separated the two germline ends. Germline V gene lookup returns CDR1 MGHDK and CDR2 SYGVNS. CDR3 length: 18 amino acids.

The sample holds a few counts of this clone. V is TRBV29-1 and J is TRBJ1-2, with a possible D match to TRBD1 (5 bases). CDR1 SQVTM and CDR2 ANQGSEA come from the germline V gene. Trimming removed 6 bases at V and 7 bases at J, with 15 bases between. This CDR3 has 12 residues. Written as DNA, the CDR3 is TGCAGCGTCAAAAAAGGGGCTTTTGGCTACACCTTC. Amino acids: CSVKKGAFGYTF.

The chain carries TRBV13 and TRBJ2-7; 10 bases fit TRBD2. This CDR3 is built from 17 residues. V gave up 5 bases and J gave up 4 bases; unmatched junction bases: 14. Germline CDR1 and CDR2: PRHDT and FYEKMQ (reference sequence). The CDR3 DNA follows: TGTGCCAGCAGCCCCGGGACAGGAGCGGGAGGGTTGTACGAGCAGTACTTC. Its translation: CASSPGTGAGGLYEQYF.

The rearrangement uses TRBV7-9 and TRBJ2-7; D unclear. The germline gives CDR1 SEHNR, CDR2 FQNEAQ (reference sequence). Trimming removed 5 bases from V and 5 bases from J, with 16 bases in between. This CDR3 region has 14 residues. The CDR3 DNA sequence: TGTGCCAGCAGCACCCGACTGGCACCCCACGAGCAGTACTTC. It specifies CASSTRLAPHEQYF. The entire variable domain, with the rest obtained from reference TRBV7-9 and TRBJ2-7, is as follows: DTGVSQNPRHKITKRGQNVTFRCDPISEHNRLYWYRQTLGQGPEFLTYFQNEAQLEKSRLLSDRFSAERPKGSFSTLEIQRTEQGDSAMYLCASSTRLAPHEQYFGPGTRLTVT.

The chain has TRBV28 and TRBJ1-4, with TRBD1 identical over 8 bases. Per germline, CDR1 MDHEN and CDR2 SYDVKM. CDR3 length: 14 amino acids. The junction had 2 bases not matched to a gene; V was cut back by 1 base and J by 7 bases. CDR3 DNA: TGTGCCAGCAGTTTATCAGGGGGCGGTGAAAAACTGTTTTTT. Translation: CASSLSGGGEKLFF.

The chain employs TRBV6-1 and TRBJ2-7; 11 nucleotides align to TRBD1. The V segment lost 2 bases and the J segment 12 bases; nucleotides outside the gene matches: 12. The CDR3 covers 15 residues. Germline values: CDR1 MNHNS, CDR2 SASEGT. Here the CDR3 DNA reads TGTGCCAGCAGTGAAATGGGGACAGGGGGAATCCTGGGGTACTTC. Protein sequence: CASSEMGTGGILGYF.

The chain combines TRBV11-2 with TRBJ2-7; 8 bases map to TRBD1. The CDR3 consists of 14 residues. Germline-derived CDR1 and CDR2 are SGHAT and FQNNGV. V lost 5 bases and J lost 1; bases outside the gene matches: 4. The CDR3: CASSPGTGSYEQYF. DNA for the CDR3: TGTGCCAGCAGCCCAGGGACAGGTTCCTACGAGCAGTACTTC. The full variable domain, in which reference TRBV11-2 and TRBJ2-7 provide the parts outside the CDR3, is EAGVAQSPRYKIIEKRQSVAFWCNPISGHATLYWYQQILGQGPKLLIQFQNNGVVDDSQLPKDRFSAERLKGVDSTLKIQPAKLEDSAVYLCASSPGTGSYEQYFGPGTRLTVT.

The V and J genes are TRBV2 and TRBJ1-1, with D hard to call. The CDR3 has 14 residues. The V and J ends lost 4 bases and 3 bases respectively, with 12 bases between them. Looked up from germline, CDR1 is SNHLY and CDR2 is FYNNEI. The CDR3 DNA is TGTGCCAGCAGTGGATGGGGAGCCGACACTGAAGCTTTCTTT. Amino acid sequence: CASSGWGADTEAFF. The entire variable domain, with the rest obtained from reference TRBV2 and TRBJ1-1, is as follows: EPEVTQTPSHQVTQMGQEVILRCVPISNHLYFYWYRQILGQKVEFLVSFYNNEISEKSEIFDDQFSVERPDGSNFTLKIRSTKLEDSAMYFCASSGWGADTEAFFGQGTRLTVV.

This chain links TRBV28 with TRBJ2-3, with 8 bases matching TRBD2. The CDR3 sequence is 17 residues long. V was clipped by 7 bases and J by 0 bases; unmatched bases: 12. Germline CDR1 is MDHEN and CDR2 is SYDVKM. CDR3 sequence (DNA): TGTGCCAGCACCTTGAGCGGGAGAGGGCTCAGCACAGATACGCAGTATTTT. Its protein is CASTLSGRGLSTDTQYF.

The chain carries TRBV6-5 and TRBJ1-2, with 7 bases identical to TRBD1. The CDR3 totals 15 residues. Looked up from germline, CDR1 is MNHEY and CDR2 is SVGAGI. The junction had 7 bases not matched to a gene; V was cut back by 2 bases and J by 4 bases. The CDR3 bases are TGTGCCAGCAGTTACATCAACAGGGGTGGCTATGGCTACACCTTC. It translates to CASSYINRGGYGYTF.

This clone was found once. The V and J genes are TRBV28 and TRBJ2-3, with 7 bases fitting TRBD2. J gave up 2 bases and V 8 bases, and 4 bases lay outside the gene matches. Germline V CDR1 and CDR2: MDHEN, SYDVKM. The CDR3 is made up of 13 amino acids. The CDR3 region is CASGRDLTDTQYF. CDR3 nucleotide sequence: TGTGCCAGCGGGAGGGATCTCACAGATACGCAGTATTTT. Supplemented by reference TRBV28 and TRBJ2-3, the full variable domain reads DVKVTQSSRYLVKRTGEKVFLECVQDMDHENMFWYRQDPGLGLRLIYFSYDVKMKEKGDIPEGYSVSREKKERFSLILESASTNQTSMYLCASGRDLTDTQYFGPGTRLTVL.

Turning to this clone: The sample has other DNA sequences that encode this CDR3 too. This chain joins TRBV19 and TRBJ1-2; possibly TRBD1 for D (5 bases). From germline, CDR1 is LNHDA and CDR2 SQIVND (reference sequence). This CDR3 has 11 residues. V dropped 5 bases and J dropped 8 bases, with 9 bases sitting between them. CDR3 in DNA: TGTGCCAGTAGTCAGGGTCGCGGCTACACCTTC. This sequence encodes CASSQGRGYTF.

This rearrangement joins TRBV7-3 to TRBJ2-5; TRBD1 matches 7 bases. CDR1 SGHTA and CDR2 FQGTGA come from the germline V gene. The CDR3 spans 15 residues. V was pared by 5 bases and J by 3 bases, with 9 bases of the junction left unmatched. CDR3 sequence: CASSHGGDREETQYF. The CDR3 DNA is TGTGCCAGCAGCCACGGAGGAGACAGGGAAGAGACCCAGTACTTC. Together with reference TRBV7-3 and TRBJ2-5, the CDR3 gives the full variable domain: GAGVSQTPSNKVTEKGKYVELRCDPISGHTALYWYRQSLGQGPEFLIYFQGTGAADDSGLPNDRFFAVRPEGSVSTLKIQRTERGDSAVYLCASSHGGDREETQYFGPGTRLLVL.

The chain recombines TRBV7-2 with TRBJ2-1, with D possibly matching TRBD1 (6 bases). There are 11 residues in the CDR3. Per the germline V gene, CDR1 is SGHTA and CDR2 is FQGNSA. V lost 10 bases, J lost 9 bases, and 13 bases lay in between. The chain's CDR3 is CATKGHGEQFF. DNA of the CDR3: TGTGCCACGAAGGGACACGGTGAGCAGTTCTTC.

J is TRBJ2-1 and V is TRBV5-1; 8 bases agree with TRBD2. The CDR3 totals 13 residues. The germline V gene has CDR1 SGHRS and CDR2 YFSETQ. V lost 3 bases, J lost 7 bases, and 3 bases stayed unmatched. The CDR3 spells CASSSGGRNEQFF. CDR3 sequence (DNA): TGCGCCAGCAGCTCGGGGGGGAGGAATGAGCAGTTCTTC.

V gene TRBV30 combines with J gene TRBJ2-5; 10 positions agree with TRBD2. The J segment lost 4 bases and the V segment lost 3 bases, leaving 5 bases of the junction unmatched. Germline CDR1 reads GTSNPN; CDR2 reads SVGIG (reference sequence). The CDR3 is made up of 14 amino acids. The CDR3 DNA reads TGTGCCTGGAGGGCAGGACTAGCGGTAGAGACCCAGTACTTC. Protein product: CAWRAGLAVETQYF.

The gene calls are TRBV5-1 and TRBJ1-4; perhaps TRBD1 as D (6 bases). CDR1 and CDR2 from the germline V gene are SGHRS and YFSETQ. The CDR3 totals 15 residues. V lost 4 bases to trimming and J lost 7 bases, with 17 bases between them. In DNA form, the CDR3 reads TGCGCCAGCAGCCTGGAGGCAGGGGATCGTGAAAAACTGTTTTTT. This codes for CASSLEAGDREKLFF.

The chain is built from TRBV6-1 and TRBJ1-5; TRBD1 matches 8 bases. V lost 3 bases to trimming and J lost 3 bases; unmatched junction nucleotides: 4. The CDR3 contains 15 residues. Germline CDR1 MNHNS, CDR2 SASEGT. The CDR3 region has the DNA TGTGCCAGCAGTGAGGAGGACAGGGCCAATCAGCCCCAGCATTTT. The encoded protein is CASSEEDRANQPQHF.

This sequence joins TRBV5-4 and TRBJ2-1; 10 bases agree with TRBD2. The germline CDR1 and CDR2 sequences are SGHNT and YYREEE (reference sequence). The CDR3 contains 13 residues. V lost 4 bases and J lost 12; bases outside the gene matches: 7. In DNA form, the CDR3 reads TGTGCCAGCAGCGGACTAGCGGAGAACCGGCAGTTCTTC. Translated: CASSGLAENRQFF.

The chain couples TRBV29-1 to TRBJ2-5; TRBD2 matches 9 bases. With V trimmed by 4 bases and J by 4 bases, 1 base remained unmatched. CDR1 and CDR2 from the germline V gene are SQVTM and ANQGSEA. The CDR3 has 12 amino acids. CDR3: CSVATSGETQYF. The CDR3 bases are TGCAGCGTTGCGACTAGCGGAGAGACCCAGTACTTC.

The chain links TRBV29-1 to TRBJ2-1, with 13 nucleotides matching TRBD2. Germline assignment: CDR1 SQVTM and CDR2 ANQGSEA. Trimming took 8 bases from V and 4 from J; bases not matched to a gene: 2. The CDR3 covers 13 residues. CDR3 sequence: CSRGLAGYNEQFF. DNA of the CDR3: TGCAGCCGGGGACTAGCGGGATACAATGAGCAGTTCTTC.

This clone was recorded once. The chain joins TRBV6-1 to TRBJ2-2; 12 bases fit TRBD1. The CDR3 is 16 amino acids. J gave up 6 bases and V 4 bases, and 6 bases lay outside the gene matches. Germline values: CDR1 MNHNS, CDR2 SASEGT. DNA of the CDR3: TGTGCCAGCAGTGCCGGGACAGGGGGCCTGGCCGGGGAGCTGTTTTTT. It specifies CASSAGTGGLAGELFF.